The entry below describes one T cell receptor beta chain. Antigen unknown. These data are taken from a study of T cell repertoires in ileal Crohn's disease. Broader study findings: Compared with CD4 T cells, sorted CD8 cells carried more expanded clones.

Generated by immunoSEQ multiplex PCR, the TCRdb table keeps only in-frame clones and is missing some. The sample includes under 5,000 clones, roughly 82% of them seen just once. V lost 4 bases and J lost 2, with 10 bases in between. The length of the CDR3 is 14 residues. Germline V lookup: CDR1 SGDLS, CDR2 YYNGEE. This rearrangement joins TRBV9 to TRBJ2-1, with D possibly being TRBD2 (6 bases). The TCR originated in an adult with Crohn's disease. The sequencing input was ileal tissue. Here the CDR3 DNA reads TGTGCCAGCAGCCCTAGCGCTCCCTACAATGAGCAGTTCTTC. This translates into CASSPSAPYNEQFF.